What follows are 28 T cell receptor beta chains derived from one specimen sequenced in a study of cytomegalovirus exposure and HLA in healthy donors. The study ran its PCR with 60 Vbeta and 13 Jbeta primers. Using immunoSEQ multiplex PCR, the repertoire was profiled, and TCRdb retains in-frame clones only, with some absent. The top ten clones hold 0.65% to 0.75% of a sample with roughly 200,000 clones, 75% to 90% of them seen once. Sequencing input: PBMCs. These receptors were taken from a boy under 18 in good health and CMV-seronegative.

In DNA, the CDR3 is TGTGCCAGCAGTGTCTCTTCCGAAGCTTTCTTT. This sequence encodes CASSVSSEAFF. The chain is built from TRBV25-1 and TRBJ1-1; no firm D call. This CDR3 spans 11 amino acids. The germline V gene encodes CDR1 MGHDK and CDR2 SYGVNS. V lost 4 bases, J lost 8 bases, and 8 bases lay in between.

This sequence joins TRBV9 and TRBJ2-3, with TRBD2 matching 8 bases. The CDR3 runs to 16 residues. V shed 6 bases, J shed 3 bases, and the junction held 12 bases outside the gene matches. Germline-derived CDR1 and CDR2 are SGDLS and YYNGEE. CDR3 amino acids: CASTQAGGRLTDTQYF. DNA for the CDR3: TGTGCCAGCACCCAGGCAGGCGGGAGGTTGACAGATACGCAGTATTTT.

A single count supports this clone. The rearrangement joins TRBV11-2 to TRBJ2-5, with 14 bases that match TRBD2. CDR1 and CDR2 from the germline V gene are SGHAT and FQNNGV. The J segment lost 5 bases and the V segment lost 5 bases, leaving 7 bases of the junction unmatched. The CDR3 length is 16 residues. The DNA of the CDR3 is TGTGCCAGCAGCCACGGGACTAGCGGGAGTTATGAGACCCAGTACTTC. Amino acid sequence: CASSHGTSGSYETQYF.

This clone was counted once. V is TRBV6-4 and J is TRBJ2-3; TRBD2 aligns across 10 bases. Trimming removed 4 bases from V and 6 bases from J; junction bases left unmatched: 7. The germline CDR1 and CDR2 sequences are MRHNA and SNTAGT. The CDR3 is 15 residues long. Here the CDR3 reads CASSGLAGGVDTQYF. The CDR3 DNA reads TGTGCCAGCAGTGGCTTAGCGGGAGGAGTGGATACGCAGTATTTT.

V and J are TRBV5-8 and TRBJ1-1; 8 positions agree with TRBD1. Germline assignment: CDR1 SGHTS and CDR2 YDEGEE. This CDR3 is built from 13 residues. The J segment lost 3 bases and the V segment lost 10 bases, leaving 8 bases of the junction unmatched. The CDR3 coding sequence is TGTGCCCTCGTGACAGGGGCCCACACTGAAGCTTTCTTT. It encodes CALVTGAHTEAFF.

The V call is TRBV11-3, the J call TRBJ1-1, with 7 bases identical to TRBD1. CDR3 size: 19 residues. J gave up 0 bases and V 5 bases, and 18 bases lay outside the gene matches. Germline V gives CDR1 SGHNT, CDR2 YENEEA. The CDR3 DNA follows: TGTGCCAGCAGCCCACTAGGTTCCCGGGACAGCACTTTGAACACTGAAGCTTTCTTT. Translated, it gives CASSPLGSRDSTLNTEAFF.

This clone has just a few counts. V gene TRBV9 combines with J gene TRBJ1-1; perhaps TRBD1 as D (5 bases). CDR1 is SGDLS and CDR2 is YYNGEE in the germline V gene. Trimming removed 3 bases from V and 3 bases from J, with 24 bases in between. The CDR3 has 18 residues. The CDR3 loop is CASSAFPRDGSGDTEAFF. The DNA of the CDR3 is TGTGCCAGCAGCGCCTTCCCCCGGGACGGCTCGGGGGACACTGAAGCTTTCTTT.

The rearrangement links TRBV6-5 to TRBJ2-1, with D maybe TRBD2 (6 bases). This CDR3 spans 14 amino acids. V lost 6 bases, J lost 7 bases, and 16 bases lay in between. Germline assignment: CDR1 MNHEY and CDR2 SVGAGI. The CDR3 sequence is CASRGLGLYNEQFF. The CDR3 bases are TGTGCCAGCAGGGGACTGGGCCTCTATAATGAGCAGTTCTTC.

This chain connects TRBV4-1 to TRBJ1-5; D ambiguous. CDR3 size: 15 residues. Looked up from germline, CDR1 is MGHRA and CDR2 is YSYEKL. Trimming took off 0 bases at V and 4 bases at J, with 10 bases between the two ends. CDR3 in DNA: TGCGCCAGCAGCCAAGAATTCCGGGGTAATCAGCCCCAGCATTTT. This codes for CASSQEFRGNQPQHF.

The chain recombines TRBV30 with TRBJ1-3, with 8 bases matching TRBD1. Germline-derived CDR1 and CDR2 are GTSNPN and SVGIG (reference sequence). The CDR3 runs 16 residues. With 7 bases clipped from V and 0 bases from J, the junction kept 11 bases outside the gene matches. CDR3 residues: CASDRGQAFSGNTIYF. The CDR3 coding sequence is TGTGCCTCTGATAGGGGACAGGCCTTCTCTGGAAACACCATATATTTT.

The chain carries TRBV18 and TRBJ1-5; D remains unclear. The CDR3 contains 13 residues. Germline assignment: CDR1 KGHSH and CDR2 LQKENI. Trimming removed 3 bases from V and 4 bases from J, with 7 bases in between. This CDR3 is CASSPRENQPQHF. The CDR3 DNA is TGTGCCAGCTCACCTCGTGAGAATCAGCCCCAGCATTTT. The complete variable domain, with remaining parts taken from reference TRBV18 and TRBJ1-5, reads NAGVMQNPRHLVRRRGQEARLRCSPMKGHSHVYWYRQLPEEGLKFMVYLQKENIIDESGMPKERFSAEFPKEGPSILRIQQVVRGDSAAYFCASSPRENQPQHFGDGTRLSIL.

The table lists this clone with a few counts. The chain has TRBV5-1 and TRBJ2-1, with 14 bases aligning to TRBD2. Trimming removed 0 bases from V and 1 base from J; junction bases left unmatched: 3. This CDR3 region has 18 residues. Germline V gives CDR1 SGHRS, CDR2 YFSETQ. CDR3 nucleotide sequence: TGCGCCAGCAGCTTGGGACTAGCGGGAGGGAGATCCTACAATGAGCAGTTCTTC. It encodes CASSLGLAGGRSYNEQFF.

The chain couples TRBV5-4 to TRBJ1-3, with D maybe TRBD1 (6 bases). Trimming removed 4 bases from V and 4 bases from J, with 15 bases in between. The CDR3 is made up of 15 amino acids. In germline, CDR1 is SGHNT, CDR2 YYREEE (reference sequence). The CDR3 nucleotides read TGTGCCAGCAGCCGCACTTGGGGGACAGGAAACACCATATATTTT. This codes for CASSRTWGTGNTIYF.

The genes are TRBV4-2 and TRBJ1-2, with TRBD1 identical over 8 bases. The CDR3 is 17 residues long. Per germline, CDR1 LGHNA and CDR2 YNFKEQ. V was pared by 1 base and J by 8 bases, with 15 bases of the junction left unmatched. The CDR3 loop reads CASSQGGVAGGASGYTF. CDR3 DNA sequence: TGTGCCAGCAGCCAAGGGGGAGTGGCAGGGGGCGCGAGCGGCTACACCTTC.

This clone has only a few counts. The chain couples TRBV6-1 to TRBJ1-5, with TRBD1 identical over 8 bases. V trimming: 7 bases; J trimming: 9 bases; junction bases outside the gene matches: 8. Germline V gene sequence: CDR1 MNHNS, CDR2 SASEGT. The CDR3 covers 13 residues. The CDR3 DNA sequence: TGTGCCAGCACAGACAGGGGAAAGAGGCCCCAGCATTTT. Its protein is CASTDRGKRPQHF.

The chain couples TRBV7-9 to TRBJ2-7; 12 bases map to TRBD2. V trimming: 5 bases; J trimming: 3 bases; junction bases outside the gene matches: 8. This CDR3 has 16 amino acids. Germline CDR1 SEHNR, CDR2 FQNEAQ (reference sequence). The CDR3 coding sequence is TGTGCCAGCAGCCCGGGACTAGCGGGCGTCCACTACGAGCAGTACTTC. Its translation is CASSPGLAGVHYEQYF.

The V gene is TRBV30, the J gene TRBJ2-1; tentatively, D is TRBD2 (7 bases). Germline CDR1 reads GTSNPN; CDR2 reads SVGIG (reference sequence). V lost 0 bases to trimming and J lost 8 bases, with 14 bases between them. The CDR3 has 14 residues. The CDR3 coding sequence is TGTGCCTGGAGTGTAGGGGGGGGTGGGGATGAGCAGTTCTTC. Encoded protein: CAWSVGGGGDEQFF. Based on the CDR3 plus reference TRBV30 and TRBJ2-1, the full variable domain is SQTIHQWPATLVQPVGSPLSLECTVEGTSNPNLYWYRQAAGRGLQLLFYSVGIGQISSEVPQNLSASRPQDRQFILSSKKLLLSDSGFYLCAWSVGGGGDEQFFGPGTRLTVL.

The chain is built from TRBV25-1 and TRBJ2-7, with D possibly matching TRBD2 (6 bases). Trimming shortened V by 6 bases and J by 0 bases, and 12 bases separated the two germline ends. Germline CDR1 MGHDK, CDR2 SYGVNS. CDR3 length equals 14 residues. CDR3 DNA sequence: TGTGCCAGCAGGAGGGGACTGAGCTCCTACGAGCAGTACTTC. Translation gives CASRRGLSSYEQYF.

This clone was recorded only once. V gene TRBV30 combines with J gene TRBJ1-2; D not resolved. In germline, CDR1 is GTSNPN, CDR2 SVGIG (reference sequence). V lost 5 bases, J lost 4 bases, and 8 bases lay in between. This CDR3 is 11 amino acids long. The DNA of the CDR3 is TGTGCCTGGGGTCCCGGCTATGGCTACACCTTC. This gives the protein CAWGPGYGYTF. The full variable domain, its missing parts supplied by reference TRBV30 and TRBJ1-2, is SQTIHQWPATLVQPVGSPLSLECTVEGTSNPNLYWYRQAAGRGLQLLFYSVGIGQISSEVPQNLSASRPQDRQFILSSKKLLLSDSGFYLCAWGPGYGYTFGSGTRLTVV.

The chain combines TRBV19 with TRBJ1-1; weak D call: TRBD1 (5 bases). The CDR3 sequence is 13 residues long. Looked up from germline, CDR1 is LNHDA and CDR2 is SQIVND (reference sequence). V lost 3 bases and J 1 base, leaving 6 bases between the germline ends. This CDR3 is CASSMTANTEAFF. Written as DNA, the CDR3 is TGTGCCAGTAGTATGACAGCGAACACTGAAGCTTTCTTT. The whole variable domain, filled in from reference TRBV19 and TRBJ1-1, reads DGGITQSPKYLFRKEGQNVTLSCEQNLNHDAMYWYRQDPGQGLRLIYYSQIVNDFQKGDIAEGYSVSREKKESFPLTVTSAQKNPTAFYLCASSMTANTEAFFGQGTRLTVV.

V usage is TRBV6-6 and J usage is TRBJ2-2, with 9 positions matching TRBD1. The CDR3 is made up of 16 amino acids. Germline CDR1 MNHNY, CDR2 SVGAGI (reference sequence). Trimming took 7 bases from V and 4 from J; bases not matched to a gene: 10. CDR3: CASNRMGQGGTGELFF. The CDR3 DNA reads TGTGCCAGCAACAGAATGGGACAGGGCGGCACCGGGGAGCTGTTTTTT.

This clone has only a few counts. The rearrangement uses TRBV9 and TRBJ1-2; TRBD1 aligns across 8 bases. Germline V lookup: CDR1 SGDLS, CDR2 YYNGEE. The CDR3 extends over 15 amino acids. The V gene end was trimmed by 4 bases and the J gene end by 8 bases; junction bases not matched to a gene: 13. Here the CDR3 reads CASSFGQGLEEGYTF. The CDR3 coding sequence is TGTGCCAGCAGCTTTGGACAGGGTTTAGAGGAGGGCTACACCTTC.

The chain employs TRBV5-6 and TRBJ1-1; D gene unclear. The germline CDR1 and CDR2 sequences are SGHDT and YYEEEE. Trimming took off 1 base at V and 4 bases at J, with 11 bases between the two ends. CDR3 length: 14 residues. The CDR3 here is CASSLNRRGTEAFF. DNA for the CDR3: TGTGCCAGCAGCTTGAACCGGCGCGGCACTGAAGCTTTCTTT.

This clone was recorded once. The chain carries TRBV5-1 and TRBJ2-5; 8 bases match TRBD1. J gave up 2 bases and V 1 base, and 1 base lay outside the gene matches. Germline CDR1 and CDR2: SGHRS and YFSETQ. CDR3 length: 14 residues. CDR3 loop: CASSLTGGQETQYF. DNA for the CDR3: TGCGCCAGCAGCTTGACAGGGGGTCAAGAGACCCAGTACTTC.

The V and J genes are TRBV15 and TRBJ1-5; 8 bases match TRBD1. V lost 3 bases and J lost 7; bases outside the gene matches: 11. CDR3 length: 16 residues. In germline, CDR1 is LNHNV, CDR2 YYDKDF (reference sequence). CDR3 loop: CATSRGRQGLGQPQHF. The DNA for the CDR3 is TGTGCCACCAGCAGGGGCCGACAGGGGTTAGGGCAGCCCCAGCATTTT.

The chain carries TRBV6-5 and TRBJ2-1; D gene uncertain. Trimming stripped 2 bases from V and 3 bases from J, with 11 bases between. The CDR3 is 15 amino acids. Germline V gives CDR1 MNHEY, CDR2 SVGAGI. The chain's CDR3 is CASSYGRHGYNEQFF. As DNA, the CDR3 is TGTGCCAGCAGTTACGGAAGACACGGCTACAATGAGCAGTTCTTC.

A few counts support this clone. This CDR3 is CAWSGTAEQPQHF. The DNA of the CDR3 is TGTGCCTGGAGTGGAACAGCGGAACAGCCCCAGCATTTT. V and J are TRBV30 and TRBJ1-5; D remains unclear. The length of the CDR3 is 13 residues. Trimming removed 1 base from V and 7 bases from J, with 11 bases in between. The germline CDR1 and CDR2 sequences are GTSNPN and SVGIG (reference sequence).

The DNA for the CDR3 is TGCAGCGCTACCGGGACAGGCGCCTTCTATGGCTACACCTTC. Residues: CSATGTGAFYGYTF. This chain uses TRBV29-1 with TRBJ1-2, with 8 bases fitting TRBD1. The CDR3 contains 14 residues. Trimming took 7 bases from V and 4 from J; bases not matched to a gene: 11. Germline loops: CDR1 SQVTM, CDR2 ANQGSEA.